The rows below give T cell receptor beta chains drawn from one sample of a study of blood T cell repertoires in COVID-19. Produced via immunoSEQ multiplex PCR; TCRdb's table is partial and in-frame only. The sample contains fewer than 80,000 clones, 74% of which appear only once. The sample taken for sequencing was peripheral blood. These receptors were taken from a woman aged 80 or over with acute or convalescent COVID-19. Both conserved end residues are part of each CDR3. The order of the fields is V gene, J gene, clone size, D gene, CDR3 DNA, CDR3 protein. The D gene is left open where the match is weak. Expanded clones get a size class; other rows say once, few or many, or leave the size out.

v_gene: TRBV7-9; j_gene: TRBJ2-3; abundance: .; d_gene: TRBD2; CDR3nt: TGTGCCAGCAGCTTAATACTAGCGGGAGACGCAGATACGCAGTATTTT; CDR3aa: CASSLILAGDADTQYF
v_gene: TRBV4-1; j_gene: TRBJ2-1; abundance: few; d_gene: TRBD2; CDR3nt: TGCGCCAGCAGCTACCAACTAGCGGGGGTCTACAATGAGCAGTTCTTC; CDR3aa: CASSYQLAGVYNEQFF
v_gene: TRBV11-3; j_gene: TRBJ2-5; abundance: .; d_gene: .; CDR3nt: TGTGCCAGCAGCTTTCCCCAAAGCGGGCAAGAGACCCAGTACTTC; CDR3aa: CASSFPQSGQETQYF
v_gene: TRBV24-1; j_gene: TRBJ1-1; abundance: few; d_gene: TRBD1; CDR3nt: TGTGCCACCTCGATCCGGGACAGGGGGCTTACGGACACTGAAGCTTTCTTT; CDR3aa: CATSIRDRGLTDTEAFF
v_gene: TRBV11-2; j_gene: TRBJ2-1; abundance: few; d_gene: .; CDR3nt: TGTGCCAGCAGCCCGGTGTCCGGGAGTGTGTCCAATGAGCAGTTCTTC; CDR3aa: CASSPVSGSVSNEQFF
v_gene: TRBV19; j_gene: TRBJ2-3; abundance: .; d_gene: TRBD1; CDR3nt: TGTGCCAGTAGTTCTACAGGGGCAGATACGCAGTATTTT; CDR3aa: CASSSTGADTQYF
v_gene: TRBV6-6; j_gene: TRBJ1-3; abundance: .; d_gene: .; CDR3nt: TGTGCCAGCAGTTACACCACGAGCTCTGGAAACACCATATATTTT; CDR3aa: CASSYTTSSGNTIYF
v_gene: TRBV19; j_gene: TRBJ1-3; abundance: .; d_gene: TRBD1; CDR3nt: TGTGCCAGTAGTATATACGGACAGGCGGACACCATATATTTT; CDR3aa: CASSIYGQADTIYF
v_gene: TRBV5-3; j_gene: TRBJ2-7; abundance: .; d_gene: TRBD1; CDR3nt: TGTGCCAGAAGTTCGGACAGGACCTACGAGCAGTACTTC; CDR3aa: CARSSDRTYEQYF
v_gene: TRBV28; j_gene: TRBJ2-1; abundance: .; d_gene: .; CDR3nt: TGTGCCAGCAGTTTAGGACTCTCCAGCTCCTACAATGAGCAGTTCTTC; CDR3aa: CASSLGLSSSYNEQFF